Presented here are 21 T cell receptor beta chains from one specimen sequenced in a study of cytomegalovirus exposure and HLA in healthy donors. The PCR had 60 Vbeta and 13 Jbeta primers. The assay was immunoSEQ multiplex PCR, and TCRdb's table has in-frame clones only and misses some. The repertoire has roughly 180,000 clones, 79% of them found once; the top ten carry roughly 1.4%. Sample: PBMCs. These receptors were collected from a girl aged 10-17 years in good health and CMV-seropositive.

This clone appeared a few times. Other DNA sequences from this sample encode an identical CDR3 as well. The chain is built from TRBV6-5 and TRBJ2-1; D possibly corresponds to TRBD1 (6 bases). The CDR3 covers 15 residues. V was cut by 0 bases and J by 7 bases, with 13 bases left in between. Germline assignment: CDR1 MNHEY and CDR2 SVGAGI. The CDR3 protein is CASSYSRGGGNEQFF. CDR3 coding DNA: TGTGCCAGCAGTTACTCGAGAGGGGGTGGTAATGAGCAGTTCTTC.

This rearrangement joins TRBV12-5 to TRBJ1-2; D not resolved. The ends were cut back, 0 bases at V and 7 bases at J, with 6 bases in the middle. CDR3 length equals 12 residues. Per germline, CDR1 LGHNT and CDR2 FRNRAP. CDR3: CASGLVSVGYTF. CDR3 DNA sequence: TGTGCTAGTGGTTTGGTATCAGTTGGCTACACCTTC. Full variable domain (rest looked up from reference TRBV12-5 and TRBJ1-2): DARVTQTPRHKVTEMGQEVTMRCQPILGHNTVFWYRQTMMQGLELLAYFRNRAPLDDSGMPKDRFSAEMPDATLATLKIQPSEPRDSAVYFCASGLVSVGYTFGSGTRLTVV.

The DNA of the CDR3 is TGTGCTAGTGGCCGAGGACTAGCGGGGGGCTTGTACGAGCAGTACTTC. It codes for CASGRGLAGGLYEQYF. The rearrangement joins TRBV12-5 to TRBJ2-7; 14 bases are a match to TRBD2. Germline assignment: CDR1 LGHNT and CDR2 FRNRAP. This CDR3 region has 16 residues. V lost 6 bases to trimming and J lost 4 bases; unmatched junction nucleotides: 8.

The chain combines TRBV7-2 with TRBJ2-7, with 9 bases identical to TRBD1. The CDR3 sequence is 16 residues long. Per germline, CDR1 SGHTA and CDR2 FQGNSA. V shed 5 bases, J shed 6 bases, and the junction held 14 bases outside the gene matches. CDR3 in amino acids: CASSPLPGQGASEQYF. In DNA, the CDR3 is TGTGCCAGCAGCCCATTACCGGGACAGGGTGCTAGCGAGCAGTACTTC.

The DNA for the CDR3 is TGTGCCAGCAGCCCGAGAGGCGGGGGGTACCAAGAGACCCAGTACTTC. This codes for CASSPRGGGYQETQYF. This chain joins TRBV13 and TRBJ2-5, with 8 bases that match TRBD2. Trimming cost V 5 bases and J 0 bases; bases outside gene matches: 8. Germline-derived CDR1 and CDR2 are PRHDT and FYEKMQ (reference sequence). This CDR3 has 16 residues.

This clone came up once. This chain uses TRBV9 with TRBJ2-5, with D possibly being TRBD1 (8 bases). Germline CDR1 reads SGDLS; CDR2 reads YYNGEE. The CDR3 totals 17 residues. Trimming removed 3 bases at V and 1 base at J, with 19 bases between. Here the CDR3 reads CASSDPQGASGQETQYF. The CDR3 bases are TGTGCCAGCAGCGACCCCCAGGGGGCTAGCGGCCAAGAGACCCAGTACTTC.

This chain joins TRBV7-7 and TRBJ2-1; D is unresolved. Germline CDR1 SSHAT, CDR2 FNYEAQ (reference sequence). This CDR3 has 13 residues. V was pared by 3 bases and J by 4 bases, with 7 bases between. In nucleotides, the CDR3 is TGTGCCAGCAGCTTTGGGCTTTACAATGAGCAGTTCTTC. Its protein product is CASSFGLYNEQFF.

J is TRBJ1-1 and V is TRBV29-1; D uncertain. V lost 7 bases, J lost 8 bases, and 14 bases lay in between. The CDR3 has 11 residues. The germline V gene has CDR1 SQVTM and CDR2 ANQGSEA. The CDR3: CSAGDLGEAFF. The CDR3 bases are TGCAGCGCCGGGGATTTAGGGGAAGCTTTCTTT.

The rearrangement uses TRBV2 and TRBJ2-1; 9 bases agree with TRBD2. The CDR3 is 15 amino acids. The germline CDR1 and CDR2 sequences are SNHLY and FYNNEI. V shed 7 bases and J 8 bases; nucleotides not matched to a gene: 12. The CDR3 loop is CASTNEGGGAYEQFF. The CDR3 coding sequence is TGTGCCAGCACGAACGAGGGCGGGGGGGCCTATGAGCAGTTCTTC.

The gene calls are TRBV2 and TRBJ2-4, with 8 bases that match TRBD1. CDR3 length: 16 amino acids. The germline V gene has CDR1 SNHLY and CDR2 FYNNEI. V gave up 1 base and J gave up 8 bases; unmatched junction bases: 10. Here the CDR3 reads CASSEDAAGGTDIQYF. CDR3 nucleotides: TGTGCCAGCAGTGAAGACGCGGCAGGGGGCACGGACATTCAGTACTTC.

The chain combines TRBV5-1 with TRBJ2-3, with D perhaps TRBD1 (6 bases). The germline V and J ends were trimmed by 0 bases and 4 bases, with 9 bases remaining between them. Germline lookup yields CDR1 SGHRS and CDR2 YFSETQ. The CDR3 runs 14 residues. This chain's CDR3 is CASSLAGASDTQYF. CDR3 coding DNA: TGCGCCAGCAGCTTGGCAGGGGCGTCAGATACGCAGTATTTT.

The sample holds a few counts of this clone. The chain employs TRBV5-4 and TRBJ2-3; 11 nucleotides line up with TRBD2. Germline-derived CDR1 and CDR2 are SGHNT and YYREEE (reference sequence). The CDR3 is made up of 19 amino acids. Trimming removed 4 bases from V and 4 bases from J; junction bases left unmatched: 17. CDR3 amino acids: CASSAPTLSGGVGADTQYF. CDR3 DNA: TGTGCCAGCAGCGCCCCAACGCTTAGCGGGGGGGTGGGGGCAGATACGCAGTATTTT.

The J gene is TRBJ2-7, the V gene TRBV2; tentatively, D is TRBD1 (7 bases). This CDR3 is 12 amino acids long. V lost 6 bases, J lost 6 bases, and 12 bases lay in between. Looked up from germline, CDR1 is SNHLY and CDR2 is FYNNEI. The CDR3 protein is CASSAGQSEQYF. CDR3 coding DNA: TGTGCCAGCAGCGCGGGACAGAGCGAGCAGTACTTC.

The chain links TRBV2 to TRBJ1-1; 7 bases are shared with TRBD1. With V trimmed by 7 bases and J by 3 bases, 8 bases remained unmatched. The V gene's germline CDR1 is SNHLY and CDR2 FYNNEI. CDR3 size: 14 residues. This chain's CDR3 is CASTLTGSDTEAFF. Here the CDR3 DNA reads TGTGCCAGCACCCTGACAGGGTCGGACACTGAAGCTTTCTTT.

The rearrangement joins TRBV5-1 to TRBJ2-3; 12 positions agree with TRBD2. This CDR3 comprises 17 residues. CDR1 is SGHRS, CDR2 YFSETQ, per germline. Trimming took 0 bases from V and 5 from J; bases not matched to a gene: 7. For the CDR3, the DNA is TGCGCCAGCAGCTTGGCTAGCGGGGGGGCCTCAGGAGATACGCAGTATTTT. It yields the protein CASSLASGGASGDTQYF.

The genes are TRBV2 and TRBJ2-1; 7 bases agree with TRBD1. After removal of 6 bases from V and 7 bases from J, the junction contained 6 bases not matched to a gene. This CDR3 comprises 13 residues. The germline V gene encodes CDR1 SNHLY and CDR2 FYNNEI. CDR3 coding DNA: TGTGCCAGCAGGGCCGGGACAGCTAATGAGCAGTTCTTC. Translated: CASRAGTANEQFF.

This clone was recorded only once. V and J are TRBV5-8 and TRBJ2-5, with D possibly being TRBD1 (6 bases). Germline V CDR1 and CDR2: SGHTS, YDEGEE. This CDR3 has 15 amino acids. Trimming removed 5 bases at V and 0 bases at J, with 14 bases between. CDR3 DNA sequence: TGTGCCAGCAGTTACTTAGGACAGTACCAAGAGACCCAGTACTTC. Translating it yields CASSYLGQYQETQYF.

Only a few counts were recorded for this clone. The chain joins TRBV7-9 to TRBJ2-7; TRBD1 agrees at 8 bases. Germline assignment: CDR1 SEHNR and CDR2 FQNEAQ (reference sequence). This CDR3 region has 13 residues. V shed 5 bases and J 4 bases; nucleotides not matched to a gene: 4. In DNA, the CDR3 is TGTGCCAGCAGCGACAGGGGTGGGTACGAGCAGTACTTC. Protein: CASSDRGGYEQYF.

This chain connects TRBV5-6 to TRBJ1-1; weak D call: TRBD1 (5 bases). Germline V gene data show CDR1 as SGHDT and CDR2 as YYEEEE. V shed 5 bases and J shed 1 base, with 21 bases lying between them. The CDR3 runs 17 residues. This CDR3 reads CASRPTGVGRGNTEAFF. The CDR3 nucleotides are TGTGCCAGCAGGCCGACCGGGGTCGGGAGGGGGAACACTGAAGCTTTCTTT.

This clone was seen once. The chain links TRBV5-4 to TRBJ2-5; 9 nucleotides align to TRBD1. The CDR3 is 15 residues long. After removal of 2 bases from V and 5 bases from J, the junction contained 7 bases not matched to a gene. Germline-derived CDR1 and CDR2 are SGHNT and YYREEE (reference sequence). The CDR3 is CASSLTGTGRETQYF. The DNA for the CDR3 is TGTGCCAGCAGCTTAACCGGGACAGGGAGGGAGACCCAGTACTTC.

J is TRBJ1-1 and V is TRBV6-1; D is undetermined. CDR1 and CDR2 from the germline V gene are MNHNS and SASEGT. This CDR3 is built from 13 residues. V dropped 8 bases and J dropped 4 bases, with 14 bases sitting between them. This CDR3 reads CASARKIVTEAFF. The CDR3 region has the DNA TGTGCCAGCGCCAGGAAGATCGTCACTGAAGCTTTCTTT.